Below, 23 T cell receptor beta chains from the same sample are listed, as sequenced in a study of blood T cells in healthy people across ages (dated by TCRdb to between 2014 and 2017). Library preparation was by 5' RACE. Sequencing instrument: Illumina HiSeq 2500. A second PCR of about 7 to 12 cycles was run with a J-beta primer mix and a sample-barcoded 5' primer. The public reads were reanalyzed by TCRdb: fastp trimming at Q25, MiXCR alignment, in-frame beta chains only. Rows merge per CDR3 protein into single entries with the most common DNA and genes. This sample has some 860,000 distinct CDR3 sequences in its table, and around three fifths of those were observed once. Jointly, the top ten make up 25% to 30% of the sample. Input material: blood. These receptors came from a man aged 35 to 55 in good health.

The count of this clonotype is one. The chain has TRBV29-1 and TRBJ2-4, with D possibly matching TRBD2 (5 bases). Gene TRBJ2-7 matches the end of the DNA better, so the J call may be wrong. The CDR3 is 14 residues long. Germline CDR1 and CDR2: SQVTM and ANQGSEA. As DNA, the CDR3 is TGCAGCGTTACACTAGGGTCTACCTGGGGCGAGCAGTACTTC. Its translation is CSVTLGSTWGEQYF.

This clonotype was seen more than once but under ten times. The V and J genes are TRBV9 and TRBJ2-5; 7 bases are shared with TRBD2. CDR1 SGDLS and CDR2 YYNGEE come from the germline V gene. This CDR3 is built from 15 residues. Trimming removed 2 bases from V and 5 bases from J; junction bases left unmatched: 9. The CDR3 bases are TGTGCCAGCAGCGTCGGCGGGAGAGGCGTTGAGACCCAGTACTTC. This codes for CASSVGGRGVETQYF.

This sequence joins TRBV25-1 and TRBJ2-5, with 9 positions matching TRBD1. The CDR3 covers 15 residues. The germline V gene encodes CDR1 MGHDK and CDR2 SYGVNS. The ends lost 2 bases at V and 2 bases at J; junction bases unmatched: 3. CDR3 residues: CASSEGTGWQETQYF. The CDR3 DNA reads TGTGCCAGCAGTGAAGGGACAGGGTGGCAAGAGACCCAGTACTTC.

The V gene is TRBV5-1, the J gene TRBJ2-4; 10 bases fit TRBD1. Matching the DNA end better, TRBJ2-7 makes the J call doubtful. Per germline, CDR1 SGHRS and CDR2 YFSETQ. This CDR3 contains 16 residues. Here the CDR3 reads CASSWETGGAFPEQYF. DNA of the CDR3: TGCGCCAGCAGCTGGGAGACAGGGGGCGCATTCCCCGAGCAGTACTTC.

V usage is TRBV7-2 and J usage is TRBJ2-2; no reliable D call. CDR3 length: 16 amino acids. Germline V lookup: CDR1 SGHTA, CDR2 FQGNSA. V lost 8 bases and J lost 4, with 20 bases in between. This CDR3 is CASADSAAIGTGELFF. The CDR3 bases are TGTGCCAGCGCGGATTCGGCGGCGATCGGCACCGGGGAGCTGTTTTTT.

In its sample, this clonotype was seen a few times. The chain recombines TRBV5-1 with TRBJ2-5; 14 nucleotides agree with TRBD2. Germline CDR1 reads SGHRS; CDR2 reads YFSETQ. This CDR3 region has 17 residues. After removal of 3 bases from V and 4 bases from J, the junction contained 8 bases not matched to a gene. The CDR3 sequence is CASSSGTSGGRGETQYF. As DNA, the CDR3 is TGCGCCAGCAGCTCGGGGACTAGCGGGGGACGAGGAGAGACCCAGTACTTC.

The chain links TRBV20-1 to TRBJ2-7; TRBD2 is a possible D gene (6 bases). This CDR3 contains 14 residues. Trimming took 5 bases from V and 2 from J, leaving 16 bases between them. Germline CDR1 and CDR2: DFQATT and SNEGSKA (reference sequence). The CDR3 is CSAPNSEGPYEQYF. CDR3 bases: TGCAGTGCTCCTAACTCGGAGGGCCCCTACGAGCAGTACTTC.

This clonotype was counted only a few times. The chain joins TRBV7-2 to TRBJ2-1; D unresolved. Germline V CDR1 and CDR2: SGHTA, FQGNSA. This CDR3 is 15 amino acids long. V lost 1 base to trimming and J lost 5 bases, with 12 bases between them. CDR3 nucleotides: TGTGCCAGCAGCTTAGAAGCCCGACCTGACAATGAGCAGTTCTTC. As protein: CASSLEARPDNEQFF.

The gene calls are TRBV6-5 and TRBJ2-7; D remains ambiguous. Germline V gene data show CDR1 as MNHEY and CDR2 as SVGAGI. CDR3 length equals 14 residues. The V end lost 0 bases, the J end lost 4 bases, and 10 bases lay between the germline ends. The CDR3 spells CASSYSSRRYEQYF. In nucleotides, the CDR3 is TGTGCCAGCAGTTACTCGAGTCGGCGGTACGAGCAGTACTTC.

This chain joins TRBV29-1 and TRBJ1-1; 8 positions agree with TRBD1. The J segment lost 6 bases and the V segment lost 8 bases, leaving 8 bases of the junction unmatched. The germline CDR1 and CDR2 sequences are SQVTM and ANQGSEA. This CDR3 region has 12 residues. The CDR3 coding sequence is TGCAGCTCTGAGAAGACAGGGGCTGAAGCTTTCTTT. It is translated as CSSEKTGAEAFF.

The rearrangement uses TRBV3-1 and TRBJ1-1; 7 bases fit TRBD1. Germline V gene data show CDR1 as LGHDT and CDR2 as YNNKEL (reference sequence). The CDR3 totals 13 residues. V shed 4 bases, J shed 7 bases, and the junction held 6 bases outside the gene matches. CDR3 sequence reads: CASSPLRQGEAFF. CDR3 coding DNA: TGTGCCAGCAGCCCACTTAGACAGGGTGAAGCTTTCTTT. Based on the CDR3 plus reference TRBV3-1 and TRBJ1-1, the full variable domain is DTAVSQTPKYLVTQMGNDKSIKCEQNLGHDTMYWYKQDSKKFLKIMFSYNNKELIINETVPNRFSPKSPDKAHLNLHINSLELGDSAVYFCASSPLRQGEAFFGQGTRLTVV.

This clonotype was detected only once. The V and J genes are TRBV28 and TRBJ1-1; D is ambiguous. V was pared by 5 bases and J by 0 bases, with 19 bases between. Per germline, CDR1 MDHEN and CDR2 SYDVKM. The CDR3 contains 17 residues. The CDR3 sequence is CASSPPTQTTLNTEAFF. The CDR3 DNA reads as TGTGCCAGCAGTCCCCCCACTCAGACCACCTTGAACACTGAAGCTTTCTTT.

The table lists this clonotype with a count of one. The gene calls are TRBV7-2 and TRBJ1-6; D is unclear. The germline gives CDR1 SGHTA, CDR2 FQGNSA. With 7 bases removed from V and 9 bases from J, the gap between germline ends came to 10 bases. CDR3 length: 12 residues. The CDR3 DNA follows: TGTGCCAGCACCGGGCAGCTTTCACCCCTCCACTTT. Its protein is CASTGQLSPLHF.

The chain uses TRBV25-1 and TRBJ1-2; 9 bases are a match to TRBD1. Looked up from germline, CDR1 is MGHDK and CDR2 is SYGVNS. J was trimmed by 4 bases and V by 2 bases; bases with no gene match: 5. The CDR3 is 15 amino acids. CDR3 in DNA: TGTGCCAGCAGTGAACCCGGGACAGGGTCCTATGGCTACACCTTC. Translating it yields CASSEPGTGSYGYTF.

DNA for the CDR3: TGTGCCAGCAGTTCCACTCACAGGGGGCAGCAAGAGACCCAGTACTTC. Translating gives CASSSTHRGQQETQYF. The chain carries TRBV27 and TRBJ2-5; 9 bases map to TRBD1. The CDR3 sequence is 16 residues long. The germline V gene has CDR1 MNHEY and CDR2 SMNVEV (reference sequence). Germline trimming cut 4 bases from V and 2 bases from J; bases unmatched to any gene: 8.

CDR3 residues: CASSPFRTDTQYF. The CDR3 nucleotides are TGTGCCAGCAGCCCCTTTCGCACAGATACGCAGTATTTT. The rearrangement joins TRBV7-3 to TRBJ2-3; no clear D. In germline, CDR1 is SGHTA, CDR2 FQGTGA. The CDR3 has 13 residues. Trimming shortened V by 5 bases and J by 1 base, and 7 bases separated the two germline ends.

In regard to this clonotype: A much larger clone differs from this one at a single base, so this may be a read error. CDR3: CASSSLGGPVQWNEQYF. Written as DNA, the CDR3 is TGTGCCAGCAGTAGTTTGGGCGGGCCGGTCCAGTGGAACGAGCAGTACTTC. This sequence joins TRBV12-3 or TRBV12-4 and TRBJ2-5; possible D gene TRBD2, 5 bases. With the DNA end fitting TRBJ2-7 better, the J assignment may be wrong. There are 17 residues in the CDR3.

The chain joins TRBV4-2 to TRBJ2-7, with TRBD2 matching 7 bases. Germline-derived CDR1 and CDR2 are LGHNA and YNFKEQ. After removal of 0 bases from V and 7 bases from J, the junction contained 15 bases not matched to a gene. This CDR3 is built from 17 residues. The CDR3 coding sequence is TGTGCCAGCAGCCAAGACCCCTCGGCGGGAGCAGGGTATGAGCAGTACTTC. Protein product: CASSQDPSAGAGYEQYF.

This clonotype showed up just once. The chain uses TRBV6-5 and TRBJ1-2, with a possible D match to TRBD1 (6 bases). CDR1 MNHEY and CDR2 SVGAGI come from the germline V gene. The CDR3 is 12 amino acids. The germline V and J ends were trimmed by 7 bases and 10 bases, with 16 bases remaining between them. CDR3 amino acids: CASKIRQGSYTF. The CDR3 nucleotides read TGTGCCAGCAAAATACGGCAGGGGTCCTACACCTTC.

There are a few counts of this clonotype. The V gene is TRBV27, the J gene TRBJ2-1, with D unclear. The CDR3 runs 14 residues. Trimming took off 5 bases at V and 6 bases at J, with 14 bases between the two ends. Germline lookup yields CDR1 MNHEY and CDR2 SMNVEV (reference sequence). The CDR3 region is CASSPVRVSNEQFF. The CDR3 bases are TGTGCCAGCAGTCCTGTTCGGGTCAGCAATGAGCAGTTCTTC.

The rearrangement uses TRBV9 and TRBJ2-3; 9 bases are a match to TRBD2. V dropped 4 bases and J dropped 4; count of bases not matched to a gene: 4. CDR3 size: 14 residues. From germline, CDR1 is SGDLS and CDR2 YYNGEE. The chain's CDR3 is CASSLAGEPDTQYF. Here the CDR3 DNA reads TGTGCCAGCAGCTTAGCGGGAGAACCAGATACGCAGTATTTT.

The gene calls are TRBV29-1 and TRBJ2-1; D is unclear. Germline lookup yields CDR1 SQVTM and CDR2 ANQGSEA. Between the trimmed V and J ends, which lost 6 bases and 3 bases, there was a span of 15 bases. This CDR3 contains 14 residues. This chain's CDR3 is CSVRTDFGYNEQFF. The CDR3, as DNA: TGCAGCGTCCGGACCGACTTCGGCTACAATGAGCAGTTCTTC.

The rearrangement uses TRBV20-1 and TRBJ1-1, with D perhaps TRBD1 (5 bases). The V gene lost 7 bases and the J gene lost 1 base, with 13 bases spanning the gap. This CDR3 has 13 residues. The germline V gene has CDR1 DFQATT and CDR2 SNEGSKA (reference sequence). The CDR3 coding sequence is TGCAGTGACGCAGGGAATAGGAACACTGAAGCTTTCTTT. Residues: CSDAGNRNTEAFF.